This T cell receptor beta chain came from a study of graft-versus-host responses after intestinal transplantation. Study findings and constraints: Early after transplant, HvG declines were associated with peak levels of circulating GvH clones.

Profiled with immunoSEQ multiplex PCR; TCRdb holds only in-frame clones, not every one. In the table there are 15,000 to 20,000 clones, approximately 35% of which are singletons. By proportion, this clone is medium-sized. V gave up 5 bases and J gave up 1 base, with 3 bases separating them. This CDR3 region has 12 residues. Germline V gene sequence: CDR1 MNHNY, CDR2 SVGAGI (reference sequence). This sample comprised alloreactive CD4+ T cells from a mixed lymphocyte reaction culture, obtained before transplantation. Subset specified: CFSE-low proliferating T cells sorted from roughly 6-day pre-transplant mixed lymphocyte reaction (GvH or HvG direction). The chain is built from TRBV6-6 and TRBJ1-3; no reliable D call. This clonotype originated in a human patient who was an organ donor for intestinal transplantation. DNA for the CDR3: TGTGCCAGCAGTCGTTCTGGAAACACCATATATTTT. Translating gives CASSRSGNTIYF.